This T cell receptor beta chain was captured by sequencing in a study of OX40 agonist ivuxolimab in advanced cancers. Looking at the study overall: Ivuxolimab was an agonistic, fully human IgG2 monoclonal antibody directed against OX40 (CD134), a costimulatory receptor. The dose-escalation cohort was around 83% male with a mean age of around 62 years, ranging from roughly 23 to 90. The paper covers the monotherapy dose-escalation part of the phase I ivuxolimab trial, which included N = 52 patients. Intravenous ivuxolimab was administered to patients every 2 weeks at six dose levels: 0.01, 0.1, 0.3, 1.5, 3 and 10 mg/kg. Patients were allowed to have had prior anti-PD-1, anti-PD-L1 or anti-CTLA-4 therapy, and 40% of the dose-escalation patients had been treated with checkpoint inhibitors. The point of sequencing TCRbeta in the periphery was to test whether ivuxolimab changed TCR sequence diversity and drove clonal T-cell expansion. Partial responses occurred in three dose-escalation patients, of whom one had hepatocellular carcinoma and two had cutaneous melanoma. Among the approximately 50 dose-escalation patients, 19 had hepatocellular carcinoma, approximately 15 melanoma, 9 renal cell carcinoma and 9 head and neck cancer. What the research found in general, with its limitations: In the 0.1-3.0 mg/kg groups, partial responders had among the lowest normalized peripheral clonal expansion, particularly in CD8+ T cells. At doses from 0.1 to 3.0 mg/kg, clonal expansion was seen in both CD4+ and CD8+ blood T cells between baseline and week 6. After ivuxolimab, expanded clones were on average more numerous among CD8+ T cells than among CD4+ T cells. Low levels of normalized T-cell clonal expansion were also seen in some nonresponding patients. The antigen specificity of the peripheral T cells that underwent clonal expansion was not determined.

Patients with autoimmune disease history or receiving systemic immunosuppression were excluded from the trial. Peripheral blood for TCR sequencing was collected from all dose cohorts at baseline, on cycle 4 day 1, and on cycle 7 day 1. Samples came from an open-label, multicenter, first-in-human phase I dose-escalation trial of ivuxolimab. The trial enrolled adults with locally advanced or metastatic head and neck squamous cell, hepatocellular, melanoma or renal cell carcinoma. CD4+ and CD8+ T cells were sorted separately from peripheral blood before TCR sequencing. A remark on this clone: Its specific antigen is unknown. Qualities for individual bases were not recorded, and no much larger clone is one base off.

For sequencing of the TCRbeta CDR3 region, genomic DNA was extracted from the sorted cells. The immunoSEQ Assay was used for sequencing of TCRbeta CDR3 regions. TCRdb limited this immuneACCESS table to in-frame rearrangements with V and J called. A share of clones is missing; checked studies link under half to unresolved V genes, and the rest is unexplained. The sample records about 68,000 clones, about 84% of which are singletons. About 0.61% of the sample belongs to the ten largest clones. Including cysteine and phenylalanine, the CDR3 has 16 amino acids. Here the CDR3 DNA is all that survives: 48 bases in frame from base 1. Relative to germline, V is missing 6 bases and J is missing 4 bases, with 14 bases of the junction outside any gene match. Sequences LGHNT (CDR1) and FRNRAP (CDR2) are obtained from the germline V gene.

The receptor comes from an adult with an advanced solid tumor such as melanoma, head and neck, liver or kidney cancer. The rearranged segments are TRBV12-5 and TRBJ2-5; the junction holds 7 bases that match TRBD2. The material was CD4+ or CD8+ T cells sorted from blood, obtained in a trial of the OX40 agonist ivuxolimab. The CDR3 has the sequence CASGPGLTPRVETQYF. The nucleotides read TGTGCTAGTGGACCGGGACTAACCCCGAGGGTAGAGACCCAGTACTTC.